This T cell receptor (beta chain) is from a study of CD8 T cells in Susac syndrome. The V gene lost 0 bases and the J gene lost 7 bases, with 11 bases spanning the gap. Germline CDR1 reads SGDLS; CDR2 reads YYNGEE. The CDR3 consists of 14 residues. Sequencing of TCR beta was performed on blood CD8+ and CD4+ T cells. TEMRA cells were FACS-enriched and CD8+ and CD4+ T cells negatively isolated. RNA totalling about 0.45 to 1 ug underwent reverse transcription with random hexamers. TCRdb independently ran MiXCR on the immunoSEQ multiplex PCR reads; one entry per CDR3 protein. The sample has 95,000 to 150,000 distinct CDR3 sequences; just over 95% are singletons.

The rearrangement joins TRBV9 to TRBJ1-5; no definite D call. Sequencing was performed on CD4+ T cells from PBMCs. The receptor was isolated from a human donor with Susac syndrome. The CDR3 nucleotides read TGTGCCAGCAGCGTAGGCTTGGCGGGGCAGCCCCAGCATTTT. This gives the protein CASSVGLAGQPQHF.